This is a list of T cell receptor beta chains from one sample in a study of PD-L1 blockade in urothelial cancer. TCRdb's table, derived via immunoSEQ multiplex PCR, lists solely in-frame clones and lacks some. Among 40,000 to 50,000 clones listed, approximately 83% were seen once. Sample: PBMCs, taken around atezolizumab (anti-PD-L1) treatment. The receptors come from a man between 60 and 70 years old with urothelial cancer. CDR3s include the opening cysteine and the closing phenylalanine or tryptophan. Each record gives: D gene, J gene, V gene, clone size, CDR3 protein, CDR3 DNA. D genes are given only for firm matches. Size tells how often a clone was seen (once, few, many) or the class of an expanded clone, and some rows leave it out.

>-|TRBJ1-6|TRBV29-1|once
CRYKLEGNGNSPLHF
TGCAGGTATAAGCTCGAGGGAAATGGCAATTCACCCCTCCACTTT
>-|TRBJ1-3|TRBV4-2|-
CASSQDPWQDSGNTIYF
TGTGCCAGCAGCCAAGATCCATGGCAGGACTCTGGAAACACCATATATTTT
>-|TRBJ1-5|TRBV5-5|-
CASSPADYSNQPQHF
TGTGCCAGCAGCCCCGCAGATTATAGCAATCAGCCCCAGCATTTT
>TRBD1|TRBJ2-1|TRBV4-3|-
CASSQAGTGYNEQFF
TGCGCCAGCAGCCAAGCTGGGACAGGCTACAATGAGCAGTTCTTC
>TRBD1|TRBJ2-5|TRBV7-9|-
CASSLADRGLTQYF
TGTGCCAGCAGCTTAGCCGACAGGGGTTTGACCCAGTACTTC
>TRBD1|TRBJ1-6|TRBV6-5|-
CASGQAGTGWSPLHF
TGTGCCAGCGGCCAGGCTGGGACAGGGTGGTCACCCCTCCACTTT
>-|TRBJ2-2|TRBV7-3|-
CASSPDRNTGELFF
TGTGCCAGCAGCCCAGACAGGAACACCGGGGAGCTGTTTTTT
>-|TRBJ2-3|TRBV27|-
CASSWQGFTDTQYF
TGTGCCAGCAGTTGGCAGGGGTTTACAGATACGCAGTATTTT
>TRBD2|TRBJ2-2|TRBV6-1|-
CASSEIAGGRAGELFF
TGTGCCAGCAGTGAAATAGCGGGGGGGCGTGCCGGGGAGCTGTTTTTT
>-|TRBJ2-7|TRBV30|once
CAWSTTPYEQYF
TGTGCCTGGAGTACTACCCCATACGAGCAGTACTTC
>TRBD2|TRBJ2-1|TRBV5-4|-
CASKPLSGGAYEQFF
TGTGCCAGCAAACCTCTTAGCGGGGGGGCCTATGAGCAGTTCTTC
>TRBD1|TRBJ1-5|TRBV6-1|once
CASDRVSNQPQHF
TGTGCCAGCGACAGGGTTTCCAATCAGCCCCAGCATTTT
>TRBD2|TRBJ2-3|TRBV5-1|-
CASSSGGSSTDTQYF
TGCGCCAGCAGCTCGGGGGGGTCGAGCACAGATACGCAGTATTTT
>-|TRBJ1-4|TRBV12-5|-
CASGLVAGQLREKLFF
TGTGCTAGTGGTTTGGTTGCGGGGCAACTTAGGGAAAAACTGTTTTTT
>TRBD1|TRBJ2-4|TRBV30|once
CAWGAGGAGKNIQYF
TGTGCCTGGGGGGCAGGGGGCGCGGGAAAAAACATTCAGTACTTC
>-|TRBJ1-2|TRBV5-4|-
CASSLGPAGNYGYTF
TGTGCCAGCAGCTTGGGCCCAGCGGGGAACTATGGCTACACCTTC
>-|TRBJ2-5|TRBV6-1|-
CASRIGLREGTQYF
TGTGCCAGCAGGATAGGGCTCAGGGAAGGGACCCAGTACTTC
>-|TRBJ1-2|TRBV18|-
CASSPGLVDYGYTF
TGTGCCAGCTCACCAGGGCTGGTGGACTATGGCTACACCTTC
>-|TRBJ2-7|TRBV6-1|-
CASSEASRDWGFEQYF
TGTGCCAGCAGTGAAGCGAGTAGGGACTGGGGGTTCGAGCAGTACTTC
>-|TRBJ2-7|TRBV29-1|-
CSAGQNSYEQYF
TGCAGCGCTGGCCAGAACTCCTACGAGCAGTACTTC
>-|TRBJ1-2|TRBV7-9|-
CASSLTTVPNYGYTF
TGTGCCAGCAGCTTAACAACAGTCCCTAACTATGGCTACACCTTC
>-|TRBJ2-7|TRBV7-9|-
CASSFMDGGQYF
TGTGCCAGCAGCTTCATGGATGGAGGGCAGTACTTC
>TRBD1|TRBJ1-2|TRBV29-1|-
CSVDGQGGFYGYTF
TGCAGCGTTGATGGACAGGGGGGTTTTTATGGCTACACCTTC
>-|TRBJ1-1|TRBV10-3|-
CAISESQEVGMNTEAFF
TGTGCCATCAGTGAGTCCCAGGAGGTTGGCATGAACACTGAAGCTTTCTTT
>TRBD2|TRBJ2-7|TRBV7-8|few
CASSKRGGYEQYF
TGTGCCAGCAGCAAACGGGGGGGCTACGAGCAGTACTTC
>-|TRBJ1-5|TRBV6-1|-
CASSEVWTTQPQHF
TGTGCCAGCTCGGAAGTTTGGACTACCCAGCCCCAGCATTTT
>TRBD1|TRBJ1-2|TRBV7-9|-
CASSVGTGPFYGYTF
TGTGCCAGCAGCGTCGGGACAGGGCCATTCTATGGCTACACCTTC
>-|TRBJ1-3|TRBV11-3|-
CASSLAAGFSGNTIYF
TGTGCCAGCAGCTTAGCGGCGGGTTTCTCTGGAAACACCATATATTTT
>-|TRBJ2-2|TRBV6-1|-
CASRIGGAVGELFF
TGTGCCAGCAGGATTGGGGGGGCGGTCGGGGAGCTGTTTTTT
>-|TRBJ1-4|TRBV6-5|-
CASSYGTGGNEKLFF
TGTGCCAGCAGTTACGGGACGGGAGGTAATGAAAAACTGTTTTTT
>-|TRBJ1-2|TRBV11-3|-
CASSSPWTEGNYGYTF
TGTGCCAGCAGCTCCCCTTGGACGGAGGGGAACTATGGCTACACCTTC